Below are 24 T cell receptor beta chains sequenced from a single sample in a study of molecular identifiers for immune sequencing clone quantification. TCRdb used MiXCR to reprocess the PCR reads, holding one entry per CDR3 protein. Of 8,500 to 11,000 distinct CDR3 sequences in the sample, roughly a fifth were seen once. Sequencing input: naive CD8+ T cells from blood, with Jurkat cell RNA spiked in. As to subset: FACS-sorted CD8+CD4-CCR7+CD45RA+ naive T cells. These receptors came from a human donor in good health. Some libraries in this study had Jurkat cell RNA spiked in.

At least ten counts were recorded for this clonotype. CDR3 region: CASSFGSDEQYF. The CDR3, as DNA: TGTGCCAGCAGCTTCGGGAGCGACGAGCAGTACTTC. This rearrangement joins TRBV5-6 to TRBJ2-7; tentatively, D is TRBD2 (6 bases). This CDR3 has 12 amino acids. The V and J ends lost 2 bases and 5 bases respectively, with 8 bases between them. From germline, CDR1 is SGHDT and CDR2 YYEEEE.

This clonotype counts as medium-sized (0.01 to 0.1%). The rearrangement links TRBV3-1 to TRBJ2-3; 7 nucleotides align to TRBD2. Germline-derived CDR1 and CDR2 are LGHDT and YNNKEL (reference sequence). The CDR3 extends over 17 amino acids. V lost 0 bases and J lost 2; bases outside the gene matches: 8. CDR3 nucleotides: TGTGCCAGCAGCCAAGATCGACTAGCAAGTGACACAGATACGCAGTATTTT. Translating gives CASSQDRLASDTDTQYF.

This clonotype was found many times. The V gene is TRBV5-4, the J gene TRBJ1-2, with D tentatively TRBD1 (6 bases). The germline V gene encodes CDR1 SGHNT and CDR2 YYREEE (reference sequence). The CDR3 is made up of 17 amino acids. Trimming pared 0 bases from V and 4 bases from J, leaving 19 bases between. In nucleotides, the CDR3 is TGTGCCAGCAGCTTGGGGGGGGGCAGGGTACCCTCCTATGGCTACACCTTC. It is translated as CASSLGGGRVPSYGYTF.

There are a few counts of this clonotype. This chain joins TRBV19 and TRBJ2-5; a possible D gene is TRBD2 (7 bases). This CDR3 comprises 16 residues. Deletions cut 3 bases from V and 1 base from J, with 15 bases between. CDR1 is LNHDA and CDR2 is SQIVND in the germline V gene (reference sequence). Here the CDR3 reads CASSMMGGGPQETQYF. For the CDR3, the DNA is TGTGCCAGTAGTATGATGGGGGGGGGCCCCCAAGAGACCCAGTACTTC.

In its sample, this clonotype ranks as medium-sized. This chain uses TRBV7-8 with TRBJ2-5, with 9 nucleotides matching TRBD2. The CDR3 runs to 16 residues. Germline V CDR1 and CDR2: SGHVS, FQNEAQ. Trimming took 5 bases from V and 3 from J; bases not matched to a gene: 10. The CDR3 loop is CASSPGRASGKETQYF. The CDR3 DNA is TGTGCCAGCAGCCCCGGCCGGGCTAGCGGGAAAGAGACCCAGTACTTC. Full variable domain (remainder filled in from reference TRBV7-8 and TRBJ2-5): GAGVSQSPRYKVAKRGQDVALRCDPISGHVSLFWYQQALGQGPEFLTYFQNEAQLDKSGLPSDRFFAERPEGSVSTLKIQRTQQEDSAVYLCASSPGRASGKETQYFGPGTRLLVL.

In this sample, this clonotype turned up a few times. The chain is built from TRBV4-3 and TRBJ2-3; D possibly corresponds to TRBD2 (6 bases). The V end was cut by 2 bases, the J end by 0 bases, with 12 bases between. Germline V gives CDR1 LGHNA, CDR2 YSLEER. The CDR3 is made up of 16 amino acids. The chain's CDR3 is CASSQTAGQSTDTQYF. The CDR3 DNA sequence: TGCGCCAGCAGCCAAACGGCGGGGCAGAGCACAGATACGCAGTATTTT.

By frequency in the sample, this clonotype is medium-sized. The rearrangement joins TRBV20-1 to TRBJ2-1, with D unresolved. V dropped 3 bases and J dropped 9 bases, with 9 bases sitting between them. This CDR3 is built from 11 residues. Germline CDR1 DFQATT, CDR2 SNEGSKA (reference sequence). This CDR3 reads CSASRLGEQFF. The DNA of the CDR3 is TGCAGTGCTAGTCGTCTAGGTGAGCAGTTCTTC.

The V gene is TRBV7-3, the J gene TRBJ1-2; a possible D gene is TRBD1 (5 bases). This CDR3 contains 18 residues. Between the trimmed V and J ends, which lost 4 bases and 4 bases, there was a span of 25 bases. Germline V gives CDR1 SGHTA, CDR2 FQGTGA. CDR3 DNA sequence: TGTGCCAGCAGCTCTAACCACGGGGACTCTAATTCCGGCTATGGCTACACCTTC. It specifies CASSSNHGDSNSGYGYTF.

This clonotype is labeled medium-sized (0.01 to 0.1%). V gene TRBV10-3 combines with J gene TRBJ2-5, with D possibly matching TRBD2 (5 bases). This CDR3 contains 14 residues. Germline CDR1 reads ENHRY; CDR2 reads SYGVKD. Trimming removed 2 bases from V and 5 bases from J, with 12 bases in between. As DNA, the CDR3 is TGTGCCATCAGTGAGGTGGGAGAGGATGAGACCCAGTACTTC. This sequence encodes CAISEVGEDETQYF.

This sequence joins TRBV19 and TRBJ1-2; D gene ambiguous. The germline V gene has CDR1 LNHDA and CDR2 SQIVND (reference sequence). The V end was cut by 3 bases, the J end by 4 bases, with 9 bases between. This CDR3 is 13 amino acids long. The CDR3 DNA reads as TGTGCCAGTAGTATTAGTGCACTCTATGGCTACACCTTC. This codes for CASSISALYGYTF.

V usage is TRBV7-2 and J usage is TRBJ2-1; 7 bases line up with TRBD2. The CDR3 is made up of 15 amino acids. Germline loops: CDR1 SGHTA, CDR2 FQGNSA. With V trimmed by 1 base and J by 5 bases, 5 bases remained unmatched. CDR3 sequence reads: CASSLVPAGNNEQFF. The CDR3 bases are TGTGCCAGCAGCTTAGTGCCAGCGGGGAACAATGAGCAGTTCTTC.

In this sample, this clonotype turned up once. A much larger clonotype is one base distant, so this may be a read error. This chain links TRBV19 with TRBJ2-1; weak D call: TRBD2 (6 bases). In germline, CDR1 is LNHDA, CDR2 SQIVND (reference sequence). The length of the CDR3 is 15 residues. The V gene lost 5 bases and the J gene lost 6 bases, with 17 bases spanning the gap. The CDR3 loop reads CASSSWTTGTNEQFF. The CDR3 DNA reads TGTGCCAGTAGTTCTTGGACTACCGGGACCAATGAGCAGTTCTTC.

About this clonotype itself: This may be a read error: a much more frequent sequence differs by one nucleotide. The V call is TRBV11-2, the J call TRBJ2-7, with 9 bases that match TRBD1. There are 15 residues in the CDR3. Germline CDR1 reads SGHAT; CDR2 reads FQNNGV. The CDR3 DNA follows: TGTGCCAGCAGCTCGGCGGGACAGGGCATCCGCGAGCGGTACTTC. Translating gives CASSSAGQGIRERYF. The complete variable domain, with remaining parts taken from reference TRBV11-2 and TRBJ2-7, reads EAGVAQSPRYKIIEKRQSVAFWCNPISGHATLYWYQQILGQGPKLLIQFQNNGVVDDSQLPKDRFSAERLKGVDSTLKIQPAKLEDSAVYLCASSSAGQGIRERYFGPGTRLTVT.

Within the sample, this clonotype is medium-sized. The chain recombines TRBV7-6 with TRBJ1-5; 8 positions match TRBD1. The J segment lost 0 bases and the V segment lost 5 bases, leaving 0 bases of the junction unmatched. The CDR3 consists of 14 residues. CDR1 is SGHVS and CDR2 is FNYEAQ in the germline V gene. The CDR3 DNA follows: TGTGCCAGCAGCGACAGGGGTAGCAATCAGCCCCAGCATTTT. Protein product: CASSDRGSNQPQHF. The full variable domain, rest sourced from reference TRBV7-6 and TRBJ1-5, is GAGVSQSPRYKVTKRGQDVALRCDPISGHVSLYWYRQALGQGPEFLTYFNYEAQQDKSGLPNDRFSAERPEGSISTLTIQRTEQRDSAMYRCASSDRGSNQPQHFGDGTRLSIL.

This clonotype is labeled medium-sized. The chain couples TRBV28 to TRBJ2-7; D ambiguous. Trimming took 5 bases from V and 2 from J, leaving 13 bases between them. The V gene's germline CDR1 is MDHEN and CDR2 SYDVKM. This CDR3 comprises 14 residues. The CDR3 is CASSAILTPYEQYF. The CDR3 coding sequence is TGTGCCAGCAGTGCCATTTTGACCCCCTACGAGCAGTACTTC.

This clonotype rates as medium-sized. The V gene is TRBV7-9, the J gene TRBJ1-2; TRBD1 matches 7 bases. The J segment lost 4 bases and the V segment lost 5 bases, leaving 13 bases of the junction unmatched. Germline values: CDR1 SEHNR, CDR2 FQNEAQ (reference sequence). The CDR3 extends over 16 amino acids. CDR3: CASSPKSTTGVYGYTF. The CDR3 nucleotides read TGTGCCAGCAGCCCTAAATCAACAACAGGGGTCTATGGCTACACCTTC.

Worth noting for this clonotype: This may be a read error: a much more frequent sequence differs by one nucleotide. Because the CDR3 is missing its conserved closing phenylalanine or tryptophan, this is likely a read error. No DNA is shown, since the ends of the CDR3 on it are uncertain; the CDR3 is the one TCRdb lists. V and J are TRBV12-3 or TRBV12-4 and TRBJ2-1; the table's D gene call, TRBD1, was not cross checked with the DNA. Including both end residues, the CDR3 is 12 amino acids long. Here the CDR3 reads CASSLGGGLEFL.

This clonotype came up many times. This chain connects TRBV5-1 to TRBJ1-3; D is ambiguous. This CDR3 is 18 amino acids long. V gave up 4 bases and J gave up 3 bases, with 23 bases separating them. Looked up from germline, CDR1 is SGHRS and CDR2 is YFSETQ. CDR3 sequence: CASSNTDRVGSYGNTIYF. The CDR3 DNA is TGCGCCAGCAGCAATACAGACCGCGTCGGCTCTTATGGAAACACCATATATTTT.

Note on this clonotype: A much larger clone differs by one base, so this may be a read error. The DNA of the CDR3 is TGTGCCAGCAGCCCGGACGTTAGAAATCAGCCCCAGCATTTT. Its translation is CASSPDVRNQPQHF. This chain joins TRBV5-3 and TRBJ1-5; D is unclear. TRBV5-3 is an open reading frame whose function is uncertain. There are 14 residues in the CDR3. Trimming shortened V by 8 bases and J by 4 bases, and 16 bases separated the two germline ends.

Notes on this clonotype: A much more abundant neighbour one base away suggests this may be a read error. This chain joins TRBV10-2 and TRBJ1-1; tentative D call: TRBD1 (6 bases). Germline V gene sequence: CDR1 WSHSY, CDR2 SAAADI. Trimming stripped 0 bases from V and 2 bases from J, with 10 bases between. This CDR3 region has 15 residues. CDR3 bases: TGCGCCAGCAGTGAGTCGCGGGGGCTCAACACTGAAGCTTTCTTT. Its protein product is CASSESRGLNTEAFF.

This clonotype is labeled medium-sized. The chain recombines TRBV3-1 with TRBJ2-7; perhaps D is TRBD1 or TRBD2 (6 bases each). Trimming cost V 4 bases and J 6 bases, with 16 bases left between them. CDR1 and CDR2 (germline): LGHDT, YNNKEL (reference sequence). This CDR3 is built from 14 residues. The CDR3 sequence: CASSRPDRGPEQYF. CDR3 coding DNA: TGTGCCAGCAGCCGACCAGACCGGGGGCCCGAGCAGTACTTC.

A few counts support this clonotype. The chain is built from TRBV7-2 and TRBJ2-3; unclear D gene. V was trimmed by 2 bases and J by 6 bases, leaving 18 bases between them. This CDR3 contains 16 residues. Germline V gene data show CDR1 as SGHTA and CDR2 as FQGNSA. The CDR3 sequence is CASSLILVMPPDTQYF. The CDR3 nucleotides read TGTGCCAGCAGCTTAATCCTAGTTATGCCCCCGGATACGCAGTATTTT.

This clonotype was observed a few times. This chain uses TRBV4-1 with TRBJ1-3; 7 bases map to TRBD1. With V trimmed by 5 bases and J by 1 base, 5 bases remained unmatched. The CDR3 spans 15 residues. Germline assignment: CDR1 MGHRA and CDR2 YSYEKL. The CDR3 DNA sequence: TGCGCCAGCAGCGTGGCAGGGGGGTCTGGAAACACCATATATTTT. Translation: CASSVAGGSGNTIYF.

Turning to this clonotype: This may be a read error: a much more frequent sequence differs by one nucleotide. The chain joins TRBV24-1 to TRBJ2-2; D may correspond to TRBD1 or TRBD2 (5 bases each). This CDR3 comprises 16 residues. Germline V gene sequence: CDR1 KGHDR, CDR2 SFDVKD. The CDR3 here is CATSDLRDGNTGELSF. The CDR3 nucleotides read TGTGCCACCAGTGATTTGCGGGACGGTAACACCGGGGAGCTGTCTTTT.